This section outlines one T cell receptor (beta chain) sequence together with its context. Its antigen remains unknown. The data stem from a study of cytomegalovirus exposure and HLA in healthy donors. Use of 60 Vbeta and 13 Jbeta primers characterized the PCR. Sequencing was performed with immunoSEQ multiplex PCR; in TCRdb, only in-frame clones are kept and a portion is missing. The sample shows some 140,000 clones, around 77% of them seen only once. Findings and caveats of the study: Sequencing likely generated an artifact that appeared as a cluster of highly shared sequence variants.

This CDR3 spans 13 amino acids. This TCR came from a man in his fifties in good health and CMV-seronegative. Source material: PBMCs. The rearrangement uses TRBV12-2 and TRBJ2-2; the D call in the table, TRBD2, was not verified against the DNA. TRBV12-2 represents a pseudogene. The CDR3 nucleotides read TGTGCAAGTCGTGACGGGGACACCGGGGAGCTGTTTTTT. Residues: CASRDGDTGELFF.